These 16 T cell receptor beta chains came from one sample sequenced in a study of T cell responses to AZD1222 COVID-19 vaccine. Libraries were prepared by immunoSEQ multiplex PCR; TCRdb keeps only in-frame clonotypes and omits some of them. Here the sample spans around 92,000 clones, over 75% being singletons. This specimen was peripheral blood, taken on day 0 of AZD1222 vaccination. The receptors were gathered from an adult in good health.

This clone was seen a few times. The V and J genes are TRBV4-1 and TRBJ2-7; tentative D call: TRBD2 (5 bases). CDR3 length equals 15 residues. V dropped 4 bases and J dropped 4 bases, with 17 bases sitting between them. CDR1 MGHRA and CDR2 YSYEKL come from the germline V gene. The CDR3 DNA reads TGCGCCAGCAGCCTTGGAGGCCACGCGCCGTACGAGCAGTACTTC. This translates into CASSLGGHAPYEQYF.

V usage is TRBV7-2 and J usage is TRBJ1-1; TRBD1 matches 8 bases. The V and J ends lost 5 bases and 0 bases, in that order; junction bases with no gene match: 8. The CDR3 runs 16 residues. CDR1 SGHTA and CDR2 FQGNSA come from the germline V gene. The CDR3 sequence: CASSPGGARMNTEAFF. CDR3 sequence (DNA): TGTGCCAGCAGCCCAGGGGGCGCCCGAATGAACACTGAAGCTTTCTTT.

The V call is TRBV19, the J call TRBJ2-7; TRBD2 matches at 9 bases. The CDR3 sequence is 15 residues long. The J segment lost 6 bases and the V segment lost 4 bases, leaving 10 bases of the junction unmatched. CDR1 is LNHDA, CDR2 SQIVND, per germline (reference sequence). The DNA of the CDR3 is TGTGCCAGTAGTACCGTTAGTAGCGGGGGCGGCGAGCAGTACTTC. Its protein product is CASSTVSSGGGEQYF.

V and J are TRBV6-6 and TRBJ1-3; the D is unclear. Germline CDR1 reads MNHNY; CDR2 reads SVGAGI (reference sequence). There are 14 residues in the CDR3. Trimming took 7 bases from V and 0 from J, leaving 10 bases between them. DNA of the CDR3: TGTGCCAGCACTGCGGGTTTCTCTGGAAACACCATATATTTT. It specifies CASTAGFSGNTIYF.

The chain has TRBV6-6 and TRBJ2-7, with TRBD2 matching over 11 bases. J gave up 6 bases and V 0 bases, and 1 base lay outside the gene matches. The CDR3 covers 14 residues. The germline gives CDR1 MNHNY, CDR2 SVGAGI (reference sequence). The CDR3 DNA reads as TGTGCCAGCAGTTACTCACTAGCGGGAGCCGAGCAGTACTTC. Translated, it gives CASSYSLAGAEQYF.

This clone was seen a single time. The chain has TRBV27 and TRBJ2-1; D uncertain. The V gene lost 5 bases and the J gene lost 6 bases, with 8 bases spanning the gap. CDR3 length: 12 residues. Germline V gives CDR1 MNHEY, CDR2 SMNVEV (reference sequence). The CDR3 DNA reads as TGTGCCAGCAGTCCACTTGGCAATGAGCAGTTCTTC. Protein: CASSPLGNEQFF.

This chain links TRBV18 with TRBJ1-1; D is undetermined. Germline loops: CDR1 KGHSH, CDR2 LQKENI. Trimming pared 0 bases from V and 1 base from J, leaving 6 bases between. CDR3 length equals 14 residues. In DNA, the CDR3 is TGTGCCAGCTCACCACCTGGCCCGAACACTGAAGCTTTCTTT. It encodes CASSPPGPNTEAFF.

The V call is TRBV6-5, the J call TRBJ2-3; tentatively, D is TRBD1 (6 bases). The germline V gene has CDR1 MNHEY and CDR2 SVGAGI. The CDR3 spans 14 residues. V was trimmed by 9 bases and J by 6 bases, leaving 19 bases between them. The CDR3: CASQQGEGFDTQYF. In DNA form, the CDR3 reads TGTGCCAGTCAACAGGGTGAGGGGTTTGATACGCAGTATTTT.

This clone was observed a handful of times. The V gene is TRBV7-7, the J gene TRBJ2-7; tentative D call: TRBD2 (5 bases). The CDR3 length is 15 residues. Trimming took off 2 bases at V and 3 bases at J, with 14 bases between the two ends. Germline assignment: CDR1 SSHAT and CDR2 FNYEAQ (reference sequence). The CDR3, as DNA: TGTGCCAGCAGCTTAAGGAGCGGAGAGGGCTACGAGCAGTACTTC. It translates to CASSLRSGEGYEQYF.

The CDR3 is CASSPTAQETQYF. In DNA form, the CDR3 reads TGTGCCAGCAGCCCTACAGCCCAAGAGACCCAGTACTTC. The V call is TRBV7-2, the J call TRBJ2-5; D not resolved. The CDR3 has 13 residues. Germline lookup yields CDR1 SGHTA and CDR2 FQGNSA. V was cut by 5 bases and J by 1 base, with 8 bases left in between. Using reference TRBV7-2 and TRBJ2-5 for the parts outside the CDR3, the full variable domain is GAGVSQSPSNKVTEKGKDVELRCDPISGHTALYWYRQSLGQGLEFLIYFQGNSAPDKSGLPSDRFSAERTGGSVSTLTIQRTQQEDSAVYLCASSPTAQETQYFGPGTRLLVL.

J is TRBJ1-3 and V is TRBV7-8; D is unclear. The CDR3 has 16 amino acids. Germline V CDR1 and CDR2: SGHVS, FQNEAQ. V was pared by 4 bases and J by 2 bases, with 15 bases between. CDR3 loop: CASSYALTGTGNTIYF. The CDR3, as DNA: TGTGCCAGCAGCTACGCCCTCACGGGTACTGGAAACACCATATATTTT.

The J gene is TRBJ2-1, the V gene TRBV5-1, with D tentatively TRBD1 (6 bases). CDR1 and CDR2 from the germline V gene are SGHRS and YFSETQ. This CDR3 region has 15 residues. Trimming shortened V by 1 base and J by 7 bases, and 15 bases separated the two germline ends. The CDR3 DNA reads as TGCGCCAGCAGCTTGTCGCCAGGGGTAGGGAATGAGCAGTTCTTC. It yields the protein CASSLSPGVGNEQFF.

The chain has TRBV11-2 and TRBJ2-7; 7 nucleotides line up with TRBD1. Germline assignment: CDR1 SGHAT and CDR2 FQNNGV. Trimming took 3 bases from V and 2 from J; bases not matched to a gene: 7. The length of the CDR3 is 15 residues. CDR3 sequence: CASSLGPGTAYEQYF. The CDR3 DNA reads TGTGCCAGCAGCTTGGGCCCCGGGACAGCCTACGAGCAGTACTTC.

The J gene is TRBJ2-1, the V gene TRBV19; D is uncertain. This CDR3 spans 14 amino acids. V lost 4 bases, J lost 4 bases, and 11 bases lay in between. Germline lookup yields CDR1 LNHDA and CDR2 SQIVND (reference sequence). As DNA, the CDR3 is TGTGCCAGTAGTAGCCAGAGACCATACAATGAGCAGTTCTTC. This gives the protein CASSSQRPYNEQFF.

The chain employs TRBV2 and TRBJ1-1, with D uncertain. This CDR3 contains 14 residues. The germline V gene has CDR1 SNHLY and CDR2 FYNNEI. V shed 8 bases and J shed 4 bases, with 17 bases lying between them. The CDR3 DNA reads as TGTGCCAGCTGCTTTGGAGGGAGTGCCACTGAAGCTTTCTTT. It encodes CASCFGGSATEAFF.

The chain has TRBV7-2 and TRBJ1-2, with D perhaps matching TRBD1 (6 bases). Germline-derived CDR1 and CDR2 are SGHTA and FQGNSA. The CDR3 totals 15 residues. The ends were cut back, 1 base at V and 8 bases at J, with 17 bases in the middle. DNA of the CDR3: TGTGCCAGCAGCTTAGAGTCGCAGGGGATAAAAGGCTACACCTTC. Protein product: CASSLESQGIKGYTF.